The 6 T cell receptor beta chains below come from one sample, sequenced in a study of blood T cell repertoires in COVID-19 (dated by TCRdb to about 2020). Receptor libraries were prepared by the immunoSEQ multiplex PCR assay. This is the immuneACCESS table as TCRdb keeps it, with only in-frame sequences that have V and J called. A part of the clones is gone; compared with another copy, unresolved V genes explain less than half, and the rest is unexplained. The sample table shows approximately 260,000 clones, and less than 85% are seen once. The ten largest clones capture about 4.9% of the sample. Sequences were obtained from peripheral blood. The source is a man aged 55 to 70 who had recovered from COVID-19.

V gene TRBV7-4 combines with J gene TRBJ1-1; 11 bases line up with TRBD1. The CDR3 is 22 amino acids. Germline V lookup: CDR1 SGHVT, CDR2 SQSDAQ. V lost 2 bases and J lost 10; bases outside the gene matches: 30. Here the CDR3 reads CASSLLFSPILGTGGALIRAFF. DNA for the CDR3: TGTGCCAGCAGCTTACTTTTTAGCCCCATTTTGGGGACAGGGGGTGCCCTGATTAGAGCTTTCTTT.

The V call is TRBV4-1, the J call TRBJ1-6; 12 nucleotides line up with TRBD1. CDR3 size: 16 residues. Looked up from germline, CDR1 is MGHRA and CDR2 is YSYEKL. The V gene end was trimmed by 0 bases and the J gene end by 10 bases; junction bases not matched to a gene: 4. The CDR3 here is CASSQEGQGARSPLHF. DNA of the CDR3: TGCGCCAGCAGCCAAGAGGGACAGGGGGCTAGGTCACCCCTCCACTTT.

The chain's CDR3 is CASSLAGRLSYGYTF. CDR3 coding DNA: TGCGCCAGCAGCTTGGCCGGGAGGCTGAGCTATGGCTACACCTTC. J is TRBJ1-2 and V is TRBV5-1; D call uncertain. Trimming removed 0 bases at V and 4 bases at J, with 13 bases between. This CDR3 has 15 residues. The germline CDR1 and CDR2 sequences are SGHRS and YFSETQ.

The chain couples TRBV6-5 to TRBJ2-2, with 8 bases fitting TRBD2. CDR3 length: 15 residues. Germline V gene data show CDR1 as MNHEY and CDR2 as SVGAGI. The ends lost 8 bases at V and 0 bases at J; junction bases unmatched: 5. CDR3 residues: CASSSGGANTGELFF. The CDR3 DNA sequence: TGTGCCAGCTCTTCGGGGGGGGCGAACACCGGGGAGCTGTTTTTT.

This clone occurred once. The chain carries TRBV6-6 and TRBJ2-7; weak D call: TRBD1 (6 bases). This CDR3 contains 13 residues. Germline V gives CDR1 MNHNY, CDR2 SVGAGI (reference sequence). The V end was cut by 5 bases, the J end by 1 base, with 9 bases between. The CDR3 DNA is TGTGCCAGCAGTAGACAGGCGTCCTACGAGCAGTACTTC. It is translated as CASSRQASYEQYF.

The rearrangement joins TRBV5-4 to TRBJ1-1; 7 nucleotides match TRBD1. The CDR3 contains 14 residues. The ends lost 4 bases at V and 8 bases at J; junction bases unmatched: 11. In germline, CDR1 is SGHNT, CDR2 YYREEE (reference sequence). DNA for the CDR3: TGTGCCAGCAGCCCGGGACAGTTGGACAAGGAAGCTTTCTTT. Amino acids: CASSPGQLDKEAFF.